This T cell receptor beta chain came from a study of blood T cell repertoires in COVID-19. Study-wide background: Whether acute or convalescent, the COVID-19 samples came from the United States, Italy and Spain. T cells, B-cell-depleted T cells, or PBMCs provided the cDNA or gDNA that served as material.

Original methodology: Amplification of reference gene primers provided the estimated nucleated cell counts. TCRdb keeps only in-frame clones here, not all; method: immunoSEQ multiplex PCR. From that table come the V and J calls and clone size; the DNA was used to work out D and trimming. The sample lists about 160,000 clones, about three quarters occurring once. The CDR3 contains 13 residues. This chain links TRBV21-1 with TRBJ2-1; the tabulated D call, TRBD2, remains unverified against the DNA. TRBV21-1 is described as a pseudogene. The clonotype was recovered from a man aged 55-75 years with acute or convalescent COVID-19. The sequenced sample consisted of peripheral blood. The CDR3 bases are TGTGCCAGCAGCAAAGAAAAGAGGTATGAGCAGTTCTTC. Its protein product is CASSKEKRYEQFF.